This TCR beta chain was sequenced during a study of T cell responses to AZD1222 COVID-19 vaccine. Libraries were prepared by immunoSEQ multiplex PCR; TCRdb keeps only in-frame clonotypes and omits some of them. Among around 120,000 clones listed, around 94% were seen once. As to this clone: Antigen: not known.

There are 15 residues in the CDR3. With 5 bases clipped from V and 8 bases from J, the junction kept 9 bases outside the gene matches. The germline CDR1 and CDR2 sequences are SGHTA and FQGNSA. Regarding the study as a whole: Regions 160-218 and 743-854 held dominance among vaccine-associated CD4 TCRs, which spanned spike. Just 6 or 7 AZD1222 recipients were seropositive at baseline. The donors showed a predominance of white British ancestry and of females, with possible underestimation of clonal diversity. Spike-specific TCR depth and breadth grew after two AZD1222 doses.

This sample comprised peripheral blood, obtained on day 0 of AZD1222 vaccination. The clonotype originates from an adult in good health. V usage is TRBV7-2 and J usage is TRBJ1-2; TRBD1 aligns across 12 bases. The CDR3 DNA is TGTGCCAGCAGCCCAGGGACAGGGGGCTGGGGAGGCTACACCTTC. As protein: CASSPGTGGWGGYTF.